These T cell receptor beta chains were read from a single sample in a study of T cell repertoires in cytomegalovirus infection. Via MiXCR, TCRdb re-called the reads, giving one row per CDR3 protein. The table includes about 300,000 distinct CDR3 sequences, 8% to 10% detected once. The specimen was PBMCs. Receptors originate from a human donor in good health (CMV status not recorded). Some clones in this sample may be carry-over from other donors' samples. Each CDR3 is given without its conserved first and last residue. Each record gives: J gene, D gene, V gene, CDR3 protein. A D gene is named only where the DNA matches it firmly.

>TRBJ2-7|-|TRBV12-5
ASGLGTLFEQY
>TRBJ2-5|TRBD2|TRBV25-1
ASSDRAKRGQETQY
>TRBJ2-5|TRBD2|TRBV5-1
ASSFSPSTSGGANRETQY
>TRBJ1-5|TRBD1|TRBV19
ASNQGQAYQPQH
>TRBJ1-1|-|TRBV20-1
SAPIQGILGTEAF
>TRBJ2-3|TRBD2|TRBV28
ASSTTSGTDTQY
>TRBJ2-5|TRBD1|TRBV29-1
SVEWRDRAPGTQY
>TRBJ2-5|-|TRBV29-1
SVATGLGRETQY
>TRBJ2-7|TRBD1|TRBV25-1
ASSAPPGQGRHEQY
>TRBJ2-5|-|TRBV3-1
ASSLDYRETQY
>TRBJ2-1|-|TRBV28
ASTLGGGGGHYNEQF
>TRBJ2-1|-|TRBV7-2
ASSLTQRNEQF
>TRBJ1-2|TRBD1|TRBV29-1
SVDVGRGTNYGYT
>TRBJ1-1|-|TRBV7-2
ASSSPAVRAF
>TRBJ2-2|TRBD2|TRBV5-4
ASSYGLAENTGELF
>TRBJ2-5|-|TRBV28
ASSFEGGETQY
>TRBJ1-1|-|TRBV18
ASSPPITGTNTEAF
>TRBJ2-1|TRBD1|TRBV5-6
ASSFNRGINNEQF
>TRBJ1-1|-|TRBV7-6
ASSLGGTNTEAF
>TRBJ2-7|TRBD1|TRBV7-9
ASSSRAGQGNYEQY
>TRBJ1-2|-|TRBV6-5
ASTQGGARNYGYT
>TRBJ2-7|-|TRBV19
ASRGKGRYEQY
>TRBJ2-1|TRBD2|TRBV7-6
ASSLVMSGVYNEQF
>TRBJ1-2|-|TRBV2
ASGGAQIYGYT
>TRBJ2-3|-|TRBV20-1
SASSNWVKDTQY